Each of the 15 T cell receptor beta chains below was sequenced from the same sample in a study of T-cell reconstitution after alpha-beta-depleted transplantation in children (dated by TCRdb to the mid-2010s). To prepare the library, PCR was applied. These reads were obtained on an Illumina HiSeq 2500. To normalize quantification of the TCRbeta repertoire, the TCR libraries were built with molecular barcoding that relied on unique molecular identifiers. In-frame beta chains were kept once TCRdb had trimmed the public reads at Q25 with fastp and called clones with MiXCR. For every CDR3 protein sequence, its rows merge into one entry that carries the most common genes and DNA. Present in this sample are 400,000 to 550,000 distinct CDR3 sequences, under 12% of which were seen just once. The top ten hold 2% of the sample. What this sample's treatment or condition label stands for: allogeneic hematopoietic cell transplantation with graft depleted of TCRalphabeta T cells and CD19 B cells.

The source material was PBMCs, sampled before TCRalphabeta/CD19-depleted stem cell transplant. The receptor source for this set is a child aged 2 to 15 with inherited bone marrow failure, due to receive a stem cell transplant.

This clonotype was seen many times. The chain combines TRBV7-6 with TRBJ1-6; maybe TRBD1 (5 bases). V lost 3 bases, J lost 9 bases, and 12 bases lay in between. The germline CDR1 and CDR2 sequences are SGHVS and FNYEAQ. The CDR3 has 14 residues. The CDR3: CASSLGVLGSPLHF. CDR3 bases: TGTGCCAGCAGCTTGGGGGTATTGGGTTCACCCCTCCACTTT.

The V call is TRBV27, the J call TRBJ2-3; possible D gene TRBD1, 5 bases. Trimming removed 5 bases at V and 6 bases at J, with 12 bases between. The CDR3 loop spans 13 amino acids. Germline loops: CDR1 MNHEY, CDR2 SMNVEV (reference sequence). The CDR3 region has the DNA TGTGCCAGCAGTGCCCGGACACCGGATACGCAGTATTTT. This gives the protein CASSARTPDTQYF.

This clonotype has ten or more counts. The chain has TRBV5-1 and TRBJ2-3; perhaps TRBD2 as D (5 bases). There are 14 residues in the CDR3. CDR1 is SGHRS and CDR2 is YFSETQ in the germline V gene. The germline V and J ends were trimmed by 4 bases and 5 bases, with 14 bases remaining between them. CDR3 sequence reads: CASSRDPPKDTQYF. In DNA form, the CDR3 reads TGCGCCAGCAGCCGGGATCCCCCGAAAGATACGCAGTATTTT.

This clonotype has ten or more counts. V gene TRBV3-1 combines with J gene TRBJ2-5; maybe TRBD2 (6 bases). Germline CDR1 and CDR2: LGHDT and YNNKEL (reference sequence). Trimming removed 2 bases at V and 3 bases at J, with 19 bases between. The CDR3 length is 17 residues. CDR3 nucleotide sequence: TGTGCCAGCAGCCAACAAAAAATGGGGGAGGCTGAAGAGACCCAGTACTTC. This sequence encodes CASSQQKMGEAEETQYF.

The CDR3 loop reads CAISDWGQSTDTQYF. CDR3 in DNA: TGTGCCATCAGTGACTGGGGGCAAAGCACAGATACGCAGTATTTT. The chain couples TRBV10-3 to TRBJ2-3, with a possible D match to TRBD1 (6 bases). The CDR3 contains 15 residues. The V gene lost 3 bases and the J gene lost 0 bases, with 10 bases spanning the gap. Looked up from germline, CDR1 is ENHRY and CDR2 is SYGVKD.

This clonotype has a count of ten or more. The chain links TRBV10-3 to TRBJ2-3, with 13 bases matching TRBD2. The V gene's germline CDR1 is ENHRY and CDR2 SYGVKD. This CDR3 contains 15 residues. Losses at the gene ends were 6 bases for V and 4 bases for J; bases not matched to a gene: 4. CDR3 in DNA: TGTGCCATCAGCCGGACTAGCGGGAGTGCAGATACGCAGTATTTT. It codes for CAISRTSGSADTQYF.

This clonotype was recorded many times. The chain combines TRBV29-1 with TRBJ2-1, with D perhaps matching TRBD1 (5 bases). Germline-derived CDR1 and CDR2 are SQVTM and ANQGSEA. Trimming left V 0 bases short and J 8 bases short, with 8 bases between. The CDR3 has 12 amino acids. In nucleotides, the CDR3 is TGCAGCGTTGAAGAGCAGGGCGATGAGCAGTTCTTC. As protein: CSVEEQGDEQFF.

The sample holds many counts of this clonotype. V and J are TRBV7-9 and TRBJ2-7, with D hard to call. CDR3 length equals 15 residues. Deletions cut 3 bases from V and 6 bases from J, with 18 bases between. CDR1 is SEHNR and CDR2 is FQNEAQ in the germline V gene (reference sequence). CDR3 protein: CASSFGKSFLVEQYF. CDR3 sequence (DNA): TGTGCCAGCAGCTTTGGGAAAAGTTTCCTCGTCGAGCAGTACTTC.

This clonotype was found many times. This chain links TRBV11-3 with TRBJ2-5; TRBD1 aligns across 8 bases. CDR3 size: 13 residues. Germline V gene data show CDR1 as SGHNT and CDR2 as YENEEA. V lost 5 bases, J lost 5 bases, and 4 bases stayed unmatched. In nucleotides, the CDR3 is TGTGCCAGCAGCCCAGGGGGCATGGAGACCCAGTACTTC. Its protein is CASSPGGMETQYF.

This clonotype has at least ten counts. The chain has TRBV5-1 and TRBJ2-7; D gene uncertain. The ends were cut back, 4 bases at V and 5 bases at J, with 13 bases in the middle. Germline CDR1 SGHRS, CDR2 YFSETQ. The CDR3 sequence is 13 residues long. CDR3: CASSIIAADEQYF. CDR3 nucleotide sequence: TGCGCCAGCAGCATAATAGCTGCTGACGAGCAGTACTTC.

This clonotype has ten or more counts. The chain carries TRBV7-8 and TRBJ2-1; TRBD1 agrees at 8 bases. CDR3 length: 15 residues. J was trimmed by 9 bases and V by 0 bases; bases with no gene match: 7. Germline CDR1 and CDR2: SGHVS and FQNEAQ. In nucleotides, the CDR3 is TGTGCCAGCAGCTTAGCCCGACAGGGGATGGTTGAGCAGTTCTTC. As protein: CASSLARQGMVEQFF.

V gene TRBV20-1 combines with J gene TRBJ2-3, with 7 bases identical to TRBD1. The CDR3 is 15 amino acids. Germline values: CDR1 DFQATT, CDR2 SNEGSKA (reference sequence). V dropped 5 bases and J dropped 2; count of bases not matched to a gene: 10. The CDR3 bases are TGCAGTGCTCGCCAAGGGACAGCTTACACAGATACGCAGTATTTT. It specifies CSARQGTAYTDTQYF.

At least ten counts were recorded for this clonotype. The V and J genes are TRBV4-3 and TRBJ2-1; possibly TRBD1 for D (5 bases). The V end was cut by 3 bases, the J end by 9 bases, with 12 bases between. The CDR3 covers 13 residues. Germline V gene data show CDR1 as LGHNA and CDR2 as YSLEER. The CDR3 region is CASSQLGVPEQFF. The CDR3 nucleotides are TGCGCCAGCAGCCAGCTAGGGGTCCCTGAGCAGTTCTTC.

The V call is TRBV12-3 or TRBV12-4, the J call TRBJ1-5, with TRBD1 as a possible D gene (6 bases). V was pared by 5 bases and J by 4 bases, with 12 bases between. The CDR3 consists of 14 residues. The CDR3 is CASSTTGENQPQHF. CDR3 nucleotides: TGTGCCAGCAGTACGACAGGAGAAAATCAGCCCCAGCATTTT.

This clonotype was found many times. V usage is TRBV7-9 and J usage is TRBJ1-5; D not resolved. Trimming stripped 4 bases from V and 5 bases from J, with 6 bases between. Germline V gene data show CDR1 as SEHNR and CDR2 as FQNEAQ (reference sequence). CDR3 length equals 12 residues. CDR3 sequence (DNA): TGTGCCAGCAGCTCCACAGATCAGCCCCAGCATTTT. Residues: CASSSTDQPQHF.